The 10 T cell receptor beta chains reported below all come from one sample, sequenced in a study of T cell changes during pregnancy in multiple sclerosis. Sequencing used immunoSEQ multiplex PCR; TCRdb keeps in-frame clones, though not all of them. The table shows around 68,000 clones, with over 80% occurring only once. The sequences come from CD4+ T cells from peripheral blood mononuclear cells, collected before pregnancy. The source of these receptors is a female donor with multiple sclerosis, enrolled in a pregnancy study.

This chain joins TRBV29-1 and TRBJ1-5; 8 bases line up with TRBD1. V dropped 5 bases and J dropped 1; count of bases not matched to a gene: 7. Germline V gene lookup returns CDR1 SQVTM and CDR2 ANQGSEA. The CDR3 is made up of 15 amino acids. The CDR3: CSVKDRVGSNQPQHF. The CDR3 DNA reads TGCAGCGTTAAGGACAGGGTGGGCAGCAATCAGCCCCAGCATTTT.

The rearrangement uses TRBV10-3 and TRBJ2-7; 10 positions match TRBD1. This CDR3 is built from 15 residues. The germline CDR1 and CDR2 sequences are ENHRY and SYGVKD. V shed 4 bases, J shed 3 bases, and the junction held 6 bases outside the gene matches. CDR3 nucleotide sequence: TGTGCCATCAGTGGGGGACAGGGGAATATCTACGAGCAGTACTTC. Its translation: CAISGGQGNIYEQYF.

The rearrangement joins TRBV5-5 to TRBJ2-5, with D maybe TRBD1 (5 bases). V lost 1 base to trimming and J lost 9 bases, with 19 bases between them. CDR1 SGHKS and CDR2 YYEKEE come from the germline V gene (reference sequence). The CDR3 is made up of 15 amino acids. CDR3: CASSLFQGSAQAQYF. CDR3 nucleotides: TGTGCCAGCAGCTTGTTCCAGGGTTCGGCTCAGGCCCAGTACTTC.

The gene calls are TRBV7-2 and TRBJ2-3, with 14 bases that match TRBD2. With V trimmed by 4 bases and J by 6 bases, 6 bases remained unmatched. The CDR3 loop spans 16 amino acids. Germline CDR1 is SGHTA and CDR2 is FQGNSA. The CDR3 sequence: CASSSGLAGVFDTQYF. CDR3 nucleotide sequence: TGTGCCAGCAGCTCGGGACTAGCGGGAGTATTTGATACGCAGTATTTT.

This chain joins TRBV5-1 and TRBJ1-3; possibly TRBD1 for D (6 bases). Trimming pared 4 bases from V and 0 bases from J, leaving 8 bases between. Germline V gene sequence: CDR1 SGHRS, CDR2 YFSETQ. CDR3 length: 14 amino acids. DNA of the CDR3: TGCGCCAGCAGCCGGGACATCTCTGGAAACACCATATATTTT. This encodes CASSRDISGNTIYF. Full variable domain (remainder filled in from reference TRBV5-1 and TRBJ1-3): KAGVTQTPRYLIKTRGQQVTLSCSPISGHRSVSWYQQTPGQGLQFLFEYFSETQRNKGNFPGRFSGRQFSNSRSEMNVSTLELGDSALYLCASSRDISGNTIYFGEGSWLTVV.

Notes on this clone: Compared with germline, one end of the junction differs, possibly owing to a read error. This chain uses TRBV7-7 with TRBJ1-6; D may be TRBD1 (5 bases). The CDR3 loop spans 14 amino acids. CDR1 is SSHAT, CDR2 FNYEAQ, per germline (reference sequence). CDR3 loop: CASSQQVLYSPLHF. As DNA, the CDR3 is TGTGCTAGCAGCCAACAGGTGTTATATTCACCCCTCCACTTT.

This clone was observed once. This chain joins TRBV5-6 and TRBJ2-1; 8 bases are a match to TRBD1. The CDR3 sequence is 14 residues long. V lost 5 bases to trimming and J lost 5 bases; unmatched junction nucleotides: 6. Germline V lookup: CDR1 SGHDT, CDR2 YYEEEE. CDR3 protein: CASRRDRTHNEQFF. The CDR3, as DNA: TGTGCCAGCAGGCGGGACAGGACTCACAATGAGCAGTTCTTC.

The chain uses TRBV6-1 and TRBJ2-7; a possible D gene is TRBD1 (6 bases). CDR1 and CDR2 from the germline V gene are MNHNS and SASEGT. Trimming removed 6 bases from V and 1 base from J, with 10 bases in between. This CDR3 contains 13 residues. The CDR3 nucleotides read TGTGCCAGCAGGCAAACAGGGTCCTACGAGCAGTACTTC. Translation gives CASRQTGSYEQYF.

The rearrangement uses TRBV5-1 and TRBJ1-2; D is uncertain. The CDR3 covers 14 residues. Germline V gene sequence: CDR1 SGHRS, CDR2 YFSETQ. V lost 4 bases, J lost 2 bases, and 12 bases lay in between. CDR3 in DNA: TGCGCCAGCAGCCCTGCTCCGGGGAACTATGGCTACACCTTC. It encodes CASSPAPGNYGYTF.

The rearrangement links TRBV6-6 to TRBJ2-5, with TRBD1 as a possible D gene (5 bases). V shed 0 bases and J shed 1 base, with 9 bases lying between them. The germline CDR1 and CDR2 sequences are MNHNY and SVGAGI (reference sequence). CDR3 size: 15 residues. CDR3 bases: TGTGCCAGCAGTTACTCGCAGGGTGGCCAAGAGACCCAGTACTTC. It codes for CASSYSQGGQETQYF.